Presented here are 24 T cell receptor beta chains from one specimen sequenced in a study of beta chain features in type 1 diabetes (dated by TCRdb to 2017 to 2018). Preparation of the library involved the immunoSEQ multiplex PCR assay. The entire amount of isolated RNA was reverse transcribed using the High Capacity cDNA Reverse Transcription Kit, so the sequenced TCRB transcripts were expressed ones. TCRdb mirrors the immuneACCESS table, restricted to in-frame sequences. Some clones are absent from its copies; in checked studies, under half trace to an unresolved V gene, and the reason for the others is unknown. This sample holds under 250,000 clones; approximately 10% were observed only once. 1% to 1.5% of the sample belongs to the ten largest clones. The specimen sequenced was central memory CD4+ T cells from blood. These receptors all stem from a man aged 18 to 30 in good health.

This clone has more than one count but fewer than ten. V usage is TRBV11-3 and J usage is TRBJ2-7, with 10 nucleotides matching TRBD1. Germline V CDR1 and CDR2: SGHNT, YENEEA. With V trimmed by 5 bases and J by 6 bases, 1 base remained unmatched. The length of the CDR3 is 12 residues. DNA of the CDR3: TGTGCCAGCAGCCGGACAGGGGGCGAGCAGTACTTC. The encoded protein is CASSRTGGEQYF. The whole variable domain, filled in from reference TRBV11-3 and TRBJ2-7, reads EAGVVQSPRYKIIEKKQPVAFWCNPISGHNTLYWYLQNLGQGPELLIRYENEEAVDDSQLPKDRFSAERLKGVDSTLKIQPAELGDSAVYLCASSRTGGEQYFGPGTRLTVT.

The table lists this clone with many counts. The chain joins TRBV7-9 to TRBJ2-1; D might be TRBD2 (6 bases). This CDR3 has 16 amino acids. The ends were cut back, 2 bases at V and 2 bases at J, with 13 bases in the middle. The germline gives CDR1 SEHNR, CDR2 FQNEAQ (reference sequence). CDR3 sequence: CASSLWLAAAYNEQFF. The CDR3 nucleotides read TGTGCCAGCAGCTTATGGTTAGCGGCCGCCTACAATGAGCAGTTCTTC.

This clone was counted between two and nine times. The same CDR3 arises from other DNA sequences in this sample as well. This chain joins TRBV30 and TRBJ2-5; tentative D call: TRBD2 (7 bases). Per the germline V gene, CDR1 is GTSNPN and CDR2 is SVGIG (reference sequence). Trimming pared 0 bases from V and 1 base from J, leaving 9 bases between. The CDR3 has 14 residues. Here the CDR3 reads CAWSVRGAQETQYF. CDR3 DNA sequence: TGTGCCTGGAGTGTACGGGGGGCCCAAGAGACCCAGTACTTC.

The chain combines TRBV27 with TRBJ2-3; no reliable D call. The CDR3 runs 15 residues. Germline lookup yields CDR1 MNHEY and CDR2 SMNVEV (reference sequence). V was clipped by 0 bases and J by 0 bases, with 7 bases between them. CDR3 DNA: TGTGCCAGCAGTTTATCATGGCGAAGCACAGATACGCAGTATTTT. Amino acid sequence: CASSLSWRSTDTQYF.

This clone was detected a few times. The rearrangement links TRBV7-3 to TRBJ2-1, with 7 bases fitting TRBD2. The CDR3 length is 16 residues. CDR1 SGHTA and CDR2 FQGTGA come from the germline V gene. V dropped 5 bases and J dropped 4; count of bases not matched to a gene: 11. CDR3 amino acids: CASSIRAGTNYNEQFF. CDR3 nucleotides: TGTGCCAGCAGCATACGCGCCGGGACTAATTACAATGAGCAGTTCTTC.

The chain joins TRBV5-4 to TRBJ1-3, with 7 bases identical to TRBD1. The trim removed 0 bases at V and 1 base at J, leaving 4 bases unmatched. CDR3 length: 16 residues. The germline V gene has CDR1 SGHNT and CDR2 YYREEE (reference sequence). CDR3 residues: CASSLGTGLSGNTIYF. The CDR3, as DNA: TGTGCCAGCAGCTTGGGGACAGGCCTGTCTGGAAACACCATATATTTT. Looking up the rest from reference TRBV5-4 and TRBJ1-3 gives the full variable domain: ETGVTQSPTHLIKTRGQQVTLRCSSQSGHNTVSWYQQALGQGPQFIFQYYREEENGRGNFPPRFSGLQFPNYSSELNVNALELDDSALYLCASSLGTGLSGNTIYFGEGSWLTVV.

This clone came up a few times. V is TRBV4-2 and J is TRBJ2-7; 8 bases map to TRBD1. Unmatched junction bases numbered 10, after V lost 4 bases and J lost 2 bases. The CDR3 runs 16 residues. Germline assignment: CDR1 LGHNA and CDR2 YNFKEQ. The DNA for the CDR3 is TGTGCCAGCAGCCCCCTAGGAGGGACAGGCACCTACGAGCAGTACTTC. Residues: CASSPLGGTGTYEQYF.

This chain uses TRBV29-1 with TRBJ2-1; 10 nucleotides line up with TRBD2. The germline V gene encodes CDR1 SQVTM and CDR2 ANQGSEA. The CDR3 sequence is 17 residues long. V gave up 7 bases and J gave up 0 bases; unmatched junction bases: 12. The CDR3 DNA sequence: TGCAGCGCAGCCGGACTAGCGGCATCCAGCTCCTACAATGAGCAGTTCTTC. It yields the protein CSAAGLAASSSYNEQFF.

This clone appeared a few times. The chain employs TRBV7-9 and TRBJ2-7; the match to TRBD2 covers 10 bases. This CDR3 has 16 residues. Looked up from germline, CDR1 is SEHNR and CDR2 is FQNEAQ (reference sequence). Trimming took 1 base from V and 6 from J; bases not matched to a gene: 9. The CDR3 spells CASSLESGLAGAEQYF. The CDR3 nucleotides read TGTGCCAGCAGCTTAGAGAGCGGCCTAGCGGGAGCCGAGCAGTACTTC.

This clone came up a few times. The genes are TRBV7-9 and TRBJ2-3, with 7 bases lining up with TRBD2. CDR1 is SEHNR and CDR2 is FQNEAQ in the germline V gene (reference sequence). The CDR3 has 17 residues. Trimming at V came to 5 bases and at J to 0 bases, leaving 11 bases not matched to a gene. CDR3 nucleotide sequence: TGTGCCAGCAGCATTGGACGGACTAGACTAAGCACAGATACGCAGTATTTT. Protein: CASSIGRTRLSTDTQYF.

The chain employs TRBV11-2 and TRBJ2-7; a possible D gene is TRBD2 (6 bases). The CDR3 contains 15 residues. V was pared by 1 base and J by 0 bases, with 10 bases between. Germline CDR1 reads SGHAT; CDR2 reads FQNNGV. The DNA for the CDR3 is TGTGCCAGCAGCTTAGTCGGCGGGGACTCCTACGAGCAGTACTTC. This gives the protein CASSLVGGDSYEQYF.

The V and J genes are TRBV5-1 and TRBJ2-7, with 10 bases identical to TRBD1. Germline V gene sequence: CDR1 SGHRS, CDR2 YFSETQ. The junction had 9 bases not matched to a gene; V was cut back by 4 bases and J by 2 bases. CDR3 size: 16 residues. CDR3 DNA sequence: TGCGCCAGCAGCGCCGTTTCCGGGACAGGGGCCTACGAGCAGTACTTC. Amino acid sequence: CASSAVSGTGAYEQYF.

The chain carries TRBV9 and TRBJ2-5; the match to TRBD2 covers 7 bases. Trimming cost V 3 bases and J 5 bases; bases outside gene matches: 13. CDR3 length equals 16 residues. Germline CDR1 and CDR2: SGDLS and YYNGEE. The CDR3 DNA reads TGTGCCAGCAGCGCGCCAGGGACGGTCGGGAGGGAGACCCAGTACTTC. Amino acids: CASSAPGTVGRETQYF.

This clone was seen repeatedly, ten times or more. This chain uses TRBV28 with TRBJ2-7, with D perhaps given as TRBD1 or TRBD2 (5 bases each). The germline V and J ends were trimmed by 6 bases and 0 bases, with 15 bases remaining between them. The CDR3 spans 15 residues. The germline gives CDR1 MDHEN, CDR2 SYDVKM. The CDR3 reads CASSSGTASSYEQYF. CDR3 coding DNA: TGTGCCAGCAGCTCCGGGACCGCGAGCTCCTACGAGCAGTACTTC.

This clone has a handful of counts. The chain couples TRBV30 to TRBJ2-5, with 7 bases aligning to TRBD1. The germline V gene has CDR1 GTSNPN and CDR2 SVGIG (reference sequence). J was trimmed by 7 bases and V by 8 bases; bases with no gene match: 10. The CDR3 extends over 12 amino acids. CDR3 bases: TGTGCCATCCGGGACAGTAGAGGGACCCAGTACTTC. This translates into CAIRDSRGTQYF.

V and J are TRBV7-6 and TRBJ2-1; perhaps TRBD2 as D (5 bases). Trimming shortened V by 1 base and J by 8 bases, and 15 bases separated the two germline ends. CDR1 SGHVS and CDR2 FNYEAQ come from the germline V gene. The CDR3 is 15 amino acids. CDR3 sequence: CASSLGSTSLYEQFF. CDR3 in DNA: TGTGCCAGCAGCTTAGGCTCTACTAGTTTATATGAGCAGTTCTTC.

This clone was recorded at least ten times. This CDR3 is also generated by other DNA sequences in the sample. The V gene is TRBV6-6, the J gene TRBJ1-1, with 7 bases lining up with TRBD1. The length of the CDR3 is 13 residues. The junction had 2 bases not matched to a gene; V was cut back by 6 bases and J by 1 base. The germline V gene encodes CDR1 MNHNY and CDR2 SVGAGI (reference sequence). Written as DNA, the CDR3 is TGTGCCAGCAGAAGACAGGGGAACACTGAAGCTTTCTTT. It translates to CASRRQGNTEAFF.

This chain links TRBV30 with TRBJ2-2, with TRBD1 matching 7 bases. Per the germline V gene, CDR1 is GTSNPN and CDR2 is SVGIG (reference sequence). CDR3 length: 13 residues. With V trimmed by 5 bases and J by 7 bases, 7 bases remained unmatched. The CDR3 region is CAWSTGVGGELFF. In DNA form, the CDR3 reads TGTGCCTGGTCAACAGGGGTTGGCGGGGAGCTGTTTTTT.

This clone was seen more than once but under ten times. CDR3 nucleotide sequence: TGCAGCGTTGAAGCTAGCGACCCGACTTGGGGGCAGTACTTC. It is translated as CSVEASDPTWGQYF. This chain links TRBV29-1 with TRBJ2-7, with a tentative D call TRBD2 (6 bases). The CDR3 contains 14 residues. The V end lost 1 base, the J end lost 9 bases, and 19 bases lay between the germline ends. Germline loops: CDR1 SQVTM, CDR2 ANQGSEA.

This clone was counted a single time. The rearrangement uses TRBV6-6 and TRBJ2-7; 7 positions match TRBD1. Germline trimming cut 6 bases from V and 0 bases from J; bases unmatched to any gene: 8. Germline-derived CDR1 and CDR2 are MNHNY and SVGAGI (reference sequence). CDR3 length: 15 amino acids. The CDR3 is CASSTGTENSYEQYF. The CDR3 DNA is TGTGCCAGCAGCACCGGGACAGAAAACTCCTACGAGCAGTACTTC.

This chain connects TRBV9 to TRBJ1-5; unclear D gene. The V gene's germline CDR1 is SGDLS and CDR2 YYNGEE. This CDR3 contains 14 residues. V shed 0 bases and J shed 7 bases, with 11 bases lying between them. In nucleotides, the CDR3 is TGTGCCAGCAGCGTAGAGTCCGGCGGCCAGCCCCAGCATTTT. The encoded protein is CASSVESGGQPQHF.

The chain has TRBV7-2 and TRBJ2-3; 7 bases map to TRBD2. Germline loops: CDR1 SGHTA, CDR2 FQGNSA. This CDR3 region has 14 residues. Trimming cost V 10 bases and J 1 base; bases outside gene matches: 8. The CDR3, as DNA: TGTGCCACGAGGGAGGGCCTTGGCACAGATACGCAGTATTTT. Translating gives CATREGLGTDTQYF. The entire variable domain, with the rest obtained from reference TRBV7-2 and TRBJ2-3, is as follows: GAGVSQSPSNKVTEKGKDVELRCDPISGHTALYWYRQSLGQGLEFLIYFQGNSAPDKSGLPSDRFSAERTGGSVSTLTIQRTQQEDSAVYLCATREGLGTDTQYFGPGTRLTVL.

This clone was seen more than once but under ten times. The chain is built from TRBV28 and TRBJ2-3; perhaps D is TRBD1 or TRBD2 (5 bases each). The germline V and J ends were trimmed by 10 bases and 4 bases, with 18 bases remaining between them. This CDR3 has 14 amino acids. Germline CDR1 MDHEN, CDR2 SYDVKM. The CDR3 protein is CATTLIGDADTQYF. The DNA for the CDR3 is TGTGCCACAACATTAATAGGGGACGCAGATACGCAGTATTTT.

The V gene is TRBV11-2, the J gene TRBJ2-2; 14 bases fit TRBD2. Germline V gene sequence: CDR1 SGHAT, CDR2 FQNNGV. With V trimmed by 6 bases and J by 7 bases, 10 bases remained unmatched. The CDR3 spans 17 residues. The CDR3 is CASRKGLAGGPGGELFF. In DNA, the CDR3 is TGTGCCAGCAGGAAAGGACTAGCGGGAGGCCCCGGCGGGGAGCTGTTTTTT.